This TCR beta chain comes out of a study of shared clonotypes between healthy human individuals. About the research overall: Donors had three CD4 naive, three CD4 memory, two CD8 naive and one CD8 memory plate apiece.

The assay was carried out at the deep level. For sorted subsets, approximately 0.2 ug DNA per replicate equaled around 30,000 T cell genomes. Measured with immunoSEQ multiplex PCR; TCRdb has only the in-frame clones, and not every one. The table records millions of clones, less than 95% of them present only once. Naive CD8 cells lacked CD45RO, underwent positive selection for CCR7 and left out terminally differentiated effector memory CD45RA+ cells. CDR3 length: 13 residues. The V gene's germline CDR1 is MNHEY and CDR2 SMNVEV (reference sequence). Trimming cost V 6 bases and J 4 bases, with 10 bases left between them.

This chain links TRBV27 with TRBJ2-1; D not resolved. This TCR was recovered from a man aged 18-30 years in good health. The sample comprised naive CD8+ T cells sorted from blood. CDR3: CASSPRAYNEQFF. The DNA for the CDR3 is TGTGCCAGCAGCCCTCGGGCGTACAATGAGCAGTTCTTC.